The entry below gives a single T cell receptor beta chain sequence along with its context. The length of the CDR3 is 16 residues. V was trimmed by 0 bases and J by 6 bases, leaving 17 bases between them. Germline CDR1 GTSNPN, CDR2 SVGIG (reference sequence). This sample was taken from a study of blood T cell repertoires in COVID-19. Here immunoSEQ multiplex PCR was the method, and the copy in TCRdb shows in-frame clones only, minus some. Among 200,000 to 300,000 clones listed, roughly 90% were seen once. The specimen sequenced was peripheral blood. This TCR came from a man between 25 and 39 years old with active or convalescent COVID-19. The rearrangement uses TRBV30 and TRBJ2-2; tentative D call: TRBD2 (5 bases). CDR3 in DNA: TGTGCCTGGAGTGTACCGTGGGGTCTAGCTGCCGGGGAGCTGTTTTTT. This codes for CAWSVPWGLAAGELFF. The variable domain in full, completed from reference TRBV30 and TRBJ2-2, reads SQTIHQWPATLVQPVGSPLSLECTVEGTSNPNLYWYRQAAGRGLQLLFYSVGIGQISSEVPQNLSASRPQDRQFILSSKKLLLSDSGFYLCAWSVPWGLAAGELFFGEGSRLTVL.